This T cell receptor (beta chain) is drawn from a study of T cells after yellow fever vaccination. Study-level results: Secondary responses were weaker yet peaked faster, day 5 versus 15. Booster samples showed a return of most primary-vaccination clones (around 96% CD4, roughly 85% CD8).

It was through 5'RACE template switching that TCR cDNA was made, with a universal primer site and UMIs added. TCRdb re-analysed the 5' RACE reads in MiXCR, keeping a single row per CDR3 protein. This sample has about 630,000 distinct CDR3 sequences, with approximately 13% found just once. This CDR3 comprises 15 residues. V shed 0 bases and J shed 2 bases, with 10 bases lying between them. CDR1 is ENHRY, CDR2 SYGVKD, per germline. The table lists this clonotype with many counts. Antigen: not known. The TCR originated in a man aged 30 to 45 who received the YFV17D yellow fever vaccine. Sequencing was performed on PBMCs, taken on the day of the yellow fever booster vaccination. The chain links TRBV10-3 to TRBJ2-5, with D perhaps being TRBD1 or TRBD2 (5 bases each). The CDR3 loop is CAISESNGGQETQYF. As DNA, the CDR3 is TGTGCCATCAGTGAGTCGAATGGGGGACAAGAGACCCAGTACTTC.